The rows below give T cell receptor beta chains drawn from one sample of a study of tumor-infiltrating lymphocytes in primary liver carcinoma. TCRdb independently ran MiXCR on the multiplex PCR reads; one entry per CDR3 protein. This table holds about 310,000 distinct CDR3 sequences, 58% found once. The sequenced sample was peripheral blood. The source of these receptors is a woman in her thirties with primary liver carcinoma and hepatitis B virus infection. CDR3s include the opening cysteine and the closing phenylalanine or tryptophan. The order of the fields is V gene, clone size, J gene, CDR3 protein. Rows may omit the clone size; those that give it use once, few, many or a size class.

>TRBV4-1|few|TRBJ1-5
CASSPHQRGVEQPQHF
>TRBV4-3|many|TRBJ2-5
CASSQLRDFETQYF
>TRBV11-2|many|TRBJ2-3
CASTLGGPRGDTQYF
>TRBV13|-|TRBJ1-6
CASSLGDRVSPLHF
>TRBV6-5|many|TRBJ2-2
CASRQYRGGTLNTGELFF
>TRBV11-1|many|TRBJ2-7
CASSLVLGYEQYF
>TRBV6-5|many|TRBJ2-7
CATTDWGSNYEQYF
>TRBV11-2|many|TRBJ2-5
CASSLTTRQETQYF
>TRBV4-1|-|TRBJ2-1
CASSQDPPSYNKQFF
>TRBV12-3/TRBV12-4|-|TRBJ2-3
CASKTWTSGGDTQYF
>TRBV11-2|-|TRBJ2-1
CASRVSGRAGNEQFF
>TRBV29-1|many|TRBJ2-5
CSVEPRGETQYF
>TRBV4-3|once|TRBJ2-7
CASSQDFILSCEQYF
>TRBV12-3/TRBV12-4|many|TRBJ2-1
CASSTSGRAFTYNEQFF
>TRBV11-3|-|TRBJ2-6
CACKQAPGANVLTF
>TRBV12-3/TRBV12-4|many|TRBJ2-7
CASSLSGPSVDEQYF